This record covers a single TCR beta chain. Its antigen is currently unknown. This entry belongs to a study of shared clonotypes between healthy human individuals. Whole-study results and caveats: Non-shared clonotypes displayed generation probabilities falling below those of clonotypes present in all four donors.

The protocol was immunoSEQ multiplex PCR, while the TCRdb copy is restricted to in-frame clones and leaves out a portion. The sample has some 690,000 clones, around 91% seen once; the top ten hold around a third. The sequencing input was memory CD8+ T cells from PBMCs. Described subset: CD45RO+ cells pooled with CCR7-negative TemRA cells. The sequence derives from a man between 18 and 35 years old in good health. Some clones in this sample may be carry-over from other donors' samples.

The chain's CDR3 is CASGVRADTQYF. CDR3 coding DNA: TGTGCCAGCGGGGTCCGAGCAGATACGCAGTATTTT. The chain recombines TRBV6-1 with TRBJ2-3; D ambiguous. V was cut by 8 bases and J by 4 bases, with 10 bases left in between. The CDR3 covers 12 residues. Germline V gene data show CDR1 as MNHNS and CDR2 as SASEGT.